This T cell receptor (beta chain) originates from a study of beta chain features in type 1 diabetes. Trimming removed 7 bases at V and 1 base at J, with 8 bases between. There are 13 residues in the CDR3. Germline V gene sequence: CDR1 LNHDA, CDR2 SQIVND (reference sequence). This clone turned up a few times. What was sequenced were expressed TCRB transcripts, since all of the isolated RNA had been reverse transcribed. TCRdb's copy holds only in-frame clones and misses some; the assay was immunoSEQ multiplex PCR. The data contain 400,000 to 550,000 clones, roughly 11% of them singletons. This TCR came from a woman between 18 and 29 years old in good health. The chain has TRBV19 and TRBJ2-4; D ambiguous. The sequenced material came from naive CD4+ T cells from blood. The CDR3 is CASKGLAKNIQYF. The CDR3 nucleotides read TGTGCCAGTAAGGGTTTGGCCAAAAACATTCAGTACTTC.